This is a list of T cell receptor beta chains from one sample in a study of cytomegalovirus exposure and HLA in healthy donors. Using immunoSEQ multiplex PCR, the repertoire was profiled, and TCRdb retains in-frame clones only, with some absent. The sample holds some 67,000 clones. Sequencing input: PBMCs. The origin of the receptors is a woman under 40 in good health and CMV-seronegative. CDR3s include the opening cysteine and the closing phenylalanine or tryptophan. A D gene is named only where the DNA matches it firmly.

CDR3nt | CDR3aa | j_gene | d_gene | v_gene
TGTGCCACCAGCAGGGGTCTTCCCTCGGGGAACACTGAAGCTTTCTTT | CATSRGLPSGNTEAFF | TRBJ1-1 | . | TRBV15
TGTGCCAGCAGCCAAGACAGTCCACAGTTCTTC | CASSQDSPQFF | TRBJ2-1 | . | TRBV14
TGCGCCAGCAGCCAAGACACAAATAATTCACCCCTCCACTTT | CASSQDTNNSPLHF | TRBJ1-6 | . | TRBV4-3
TGTGCCAGTAGCCTCGACTCTTCTAGCACAGATACGCAGTATTTT | CASSLDSSSTDTQYF | TRBJ2-3 | . | TRBV19
TGTGCCAGTAGTATAGGCGGGGGACCTGGAAACACCATATATTTT | CASSIGGGPGNTIYF | TRBJ1-3 | . | TRBV19
TGCGCCAGCAGTGAAGAGGGAGGGATTGAACAGCCCCAGCATTTT | CASSEEGGIEQPQHF | TRBJ1-5 | . | TRBV10-2
TGCGCCAGCAGTGATAAGGACAGGGGGCTGAGGTACGAGCAGTACTTC | CASSDKDRGLRYEQYF | TRBJ2-7 | TRBD1 | TRBV10-2
TGTGCCAGCAGCTTAGCAGGAGTGAACACTGAAGCTTTCTTT | CASSLAGVNTEAFF | TRBJ1-1 | . | TRBV7-9
TGCGCCAGCAGCTTGCCTGGGGCTGGGGAGACCCAGTACTTC | CASSLPGAGETQYF | TRBJ2-5 | . | TRBV5-1
TGTGCCAGCAGCTTGGAGACAGTGCCCTCTGGGGCCAACGTCCTGACTTTC | CASSLETVPSGANVLTF | TRBJ2-6 | . | TRBV7-6
TGTGCCAGCAGCGTAGAACCGGGGGTTGACACTGAAGCTTTCTTT | CASSVEPGVDTEAFF | TRBJ1-1 | . | TRBV9
TGCGCCAGCACCCCCGACCCGGGACAGGGCAGGGAGACCCAGTACTTC | CASTPDPGQGRETQYF | TRBJ2-5 | TRBD1 | TRBV5-1
TGCGCCAGCAGCTCTTTGTATGGACAGGGAAGGAACACTGAAGCTTTCTTT | CASSSLYGQGRNTEAFF | TRBJ1-1 | TRBD1 | TRBV5-1
TGTGCCAGCAGTCCGGGGGGGGGACACGAGCAGTACTTC | CASSPGGGHEQYF | TRBJ2-7 | TRBD2 | TRBV27
TGCGCCAGCAGCCAAGGGGGAGGGGGGGTTTCCTACAATGAGCAGTTCTTC | CASSQGGGGVSYNEQFF | TRBJ2-1 | . | TRBV4-1
TGCGCCAGCAGCCCCGCGGGCACAGATACGCAGTATTTT | CASSPAGTDTQYF | TRBJ2-3 | . | TRBV4-3
TGCGCCAGCAGCCAAAATCCCGGGACTAGCCTCCCAAGTGAGCAGTTCTTC | CASSQNPGTSLPSEQFF | TRBJ2-1 | TRBD2 | TRBV4-1
TGTGCCAGCAGCCAAGCGGGGGCCAGGGAGACCCAGTACTTC | CASSQAGARETQYF | TRBJ2-5 | TRBD2 | TRBV7-3
TGTGCCACCAGCAGAGATGGACTAGCCTACGAGCAGTACTTC | CATSRDGLAYEQYF | TRBJ2-7 | TRBD2 | TRBV15
TGTGCCTGGAGGGTATCGGGGTCTGGAAACACCATATATTTT | CAWRVSGSGNTIYF | TRBJ1-3 | . | TRBV30
TGTGCCAGTACACAGGGGGCTGAAGGAAACACCATATATTTT | CASTQGAEGNTIYF | TRBJ1-3 | TRBD1 | TRBV18
TGTGCCAGCAGTGAACTGAGACAGGATCAGCCCCAGCATTTT | CASSELRQDQPQHF | TRBJ1-5 | . | TRBV2
TGTGCCAGCAGTTACCGTTCACAGGGCTACACTGAAGCTTTCTTT | CASSYRSQGYTEAFF | TRBJ1-1 | . | TRBV6-5
TGTGCCAGCAGCGCCAACCCTAGCGGGAGGGCCGGGGAGCAGTACTTC | CASSANPSGRAGEQYF | TRBJ2-7 | TRBD2 | TRBV7-3
TGTGCCAGCCATGCGGGACAGCCCACTCGCGAGCAGTACTTC | CASHAGQPTREQYF | TRBJ2-7 | . | TRBV28
TGCAGCGTTGGGACTAGCGGGACCTACGAGCAGTACTTC | CSVGTSGTYEQYF | TRBJ2-7 | TRBD2 | TRBV29-1
TGTGCCAGCAGTCCAACGACAGGTCAACTTACCTACGAGCAGTACTTC | CASSPTTGQLTYEQYF | TRBJ2-7 | . | TRBV27
TGTGCCTGGAACTCGTTGGGCCTCTCCTACGAGCAGTACTTC | CAWNSLGLSYEQYF | TRBJ2-7 | . | TRBV30
TGTGCCTGGAGTCTCCGGACAGGGAGAGGTGGCTACACCTTC | CAWSLRTGRGGYTF | TRBJ1-2 | TRBD1 | TRBV30
TGTGCCTGGGAAAGACAGTGGACTAGCGGAGCCTACAATGAGCAGTTCTTC | CAWERQWTSGAYNEQFF | TRBJ2-1 | TRBD2 | TRBV30
TGTGCCAGCAGTTACTCGAGAGGGAACGCTGAAGCTTTCTTT | CASSYSRGNAEAFF | TRBJ1-1 | . | TRBV6-5
TGTGCCAGCTCACCGAACGGGTACGAGCAGTACTTC | CASSPNGYEQYF | TRBJ2-7 | . | TRBV18
TGTGCCAGCAGCTTACGCGGGGGGGCTTTGGACTCATATCGTGAGCAGTTCTTC | CASSLRGGALDSYREQFF | TRBJ2-1 | TRBD2 | TRBV7-6
TGTGCCAGCAGTTCTAGACGGGACAGGGGGCGCGGCACCTTC | CASSSRRDRGRGTF | TRBJ1-2 | TRBD1 | TRBV27